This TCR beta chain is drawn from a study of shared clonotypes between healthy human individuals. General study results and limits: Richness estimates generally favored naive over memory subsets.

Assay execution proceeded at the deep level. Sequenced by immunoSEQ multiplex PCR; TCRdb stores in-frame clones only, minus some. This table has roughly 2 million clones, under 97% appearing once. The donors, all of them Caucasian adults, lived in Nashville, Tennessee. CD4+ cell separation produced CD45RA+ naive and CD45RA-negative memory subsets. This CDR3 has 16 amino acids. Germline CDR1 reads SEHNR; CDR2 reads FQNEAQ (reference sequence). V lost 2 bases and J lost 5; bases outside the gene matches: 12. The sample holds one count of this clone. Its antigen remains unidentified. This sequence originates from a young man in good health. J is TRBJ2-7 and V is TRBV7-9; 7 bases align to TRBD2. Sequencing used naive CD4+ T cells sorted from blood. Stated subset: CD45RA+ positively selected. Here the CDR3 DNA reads TGTGCCAGCAGCTTAATCCGGGCGGGGGATATCGACGAGCAGTACTTC. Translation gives CASSLIRAGDIDEQYF.